One sample yielded the 7 T cell receptor beta chains listed below, sequenced in a study of CD8 T cells in ankylosing spondylitis. TCRdb re-called the 5' RACE reads with MiXCR, one entry per CDR3 protein. The table includes some 250,000 distinct CDR3 sequences, 8% to 9.5% detected once. The sequencing sample was made of blood, either unsorted or a sorted T cell fraction (not recorded which). All receptors derive from a male donor with ankylosing spondylitis or in good health (not recorded which).

This clonotype was observed at least ten times. V gene TRBV10-2 combines with J gene TRBJ2-1; no clear D gene. Trimming removed 3 bases from V and 2 bases from J, with 8 bases in between. The CDR3 sequence is 14 residues long. Per germline, CDR1 WSHSY and CDR2 SAAADI. CDR3 sequence reads: CASSERDTYNEQFF. The DNA for the CDR3 is TGCGCCAGCAGTGAAAGGGATACCTACAATGAGCAGTTCTTC.

This clonotype was detected many times. The CDR3 coding sequence is TGCGCCAGCAGCTTAGGACAGCTCACAGATACGCAGTATTTT. Its protein is CASSLGQLTDTQYF. The V and J genes are TRBV5-1 and TRBJ2-3; D perhaps matches TRBD1 (6 bases). This CDR3 comprises 14 residues. Germline CDR1 reads SGHRS; CDR2 reads YFSETQ. The ends were cut back, 2 bases at V and 2 bases at J, with 9 bases in the middle.

This clonotype was seen repeatedly, ten times or more. CDR3 in DNA: TGTGCCAGCAGCCAAACAGCGGTCACGAATGAGCAGTTCTTC. Translated, it gives CASSQTAVTNEQFF. The chain has TRBV3-1 and TRBJ2-1; D is perhaps TRBD2 (5 bases). The CDR3 loop spans 14 amino acids. CDR1 LGHDT and CDR2 YNNKEL come from the germline V gene (reference sequence). V lost 2 bases, J lost 7 bases, and 12 bases lay in between.

This clonotype has ten or more counts. The rearrangement joins TRBV11-1 to TRBJ2-1; D is perhaps TRBD1 or TRBD2 (6 bases each). The V and J ends lost 1 base and 5 bases respectively, with 24 bases between them. Germline loops: CDR1 SGHAT, CDR2 FQDESV (reference sequence). The CDR3 has 19 amino acids. The CDR3 DNA reads TGTGCCAGCAGCTTAGTGGTACACAGGGACTCCGATCCCCACAATGAGCAGTTCTTC. Protein product: CASSLVVHRDSDPHNEQFF.

Only a few counts were recorded for this clonotype. The chain is built from TRBV4-2 and TRBJ2-3, with TRBD2 matching 8 bases. The CDR3 runs to 16 residues. The V and J ends lost 0 bases and 2 bases, in that order; junction bases with no gene match: 4. The V gene's germline CDR1 is LGHNA and CDR2 YNFKEQ. CDR3: CASSQEGGGHTDTQYF. Here the CDR3 DNA reads TGTGCCAGCAGCCAAGAAGGCGGGGGGCACACAGATACGCAGTATTTT.

This clonotype occurred many times. The gene calls are TRBV5-1 and TRBJ1-5; D unresolved. CDR3 size: 16 residues. Deletions cut 0 bases from V and 0 bases from J, with 10 bases between. Germline-derived CDR1 and CDR2 are SGHRS and YFSETQ. For the CDR3, the DNA is TGCGCCAGCAGCTTGGCTCCAGGACCTAGCAATCAGCCCCAGCATTTT. It translates to CASSLAPGPSNQPQHF. Full variable domain (outside the CDR3, taken from reference TRBV5-1 and TRBJ1-5): KAGVTQTPRYLIKTRGQQVTLSCSPISGHRSVSWYQQTPGQGLQFLFEYFSETQRNKGNFPGRFSGRQFSNSRSEMNVSTLELGDSALYLCASSLAPGPSNQPQHFGDGTRLSIL.

This clonotype was recorded many times. This chain links TRBV7-9 with TRBJ1-4; D possibly corresponds to TRBD1 (5 bases). CDR1 and CDR2 from the germline V gene are SEHNR and FQNEAQ (reference sequence). The CDR3 runs to 13 residues. The ends were cut back, 4 bases at V and 8 bases at J, with 11 bases in the middle. The CDR3 coding sequence is TGTGCCAGCAGCTCCTCAGGGTCCGAAAAACTGTTTTTT. This codes for CASSSSGSEKLFF.